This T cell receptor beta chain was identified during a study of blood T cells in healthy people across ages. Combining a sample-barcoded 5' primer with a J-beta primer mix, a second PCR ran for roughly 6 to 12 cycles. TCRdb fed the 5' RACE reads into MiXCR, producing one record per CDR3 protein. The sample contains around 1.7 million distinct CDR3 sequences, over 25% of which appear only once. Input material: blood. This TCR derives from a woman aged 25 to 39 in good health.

The CDR3 region is CASSQVGLNYGYTF. CDR3 DNA: TGTGCCAGCAGCCAGGTGGGCCTTAACTATGGCTACACCTTC. The genes are TRBV6-6 and TRBJ1-2; D is undetermined. This CDR3 contains 14 residues. Germline CDR1 and CDR2: MNHNY and SVGAGI (reference sequence). V was cut by 6 bases and J by 1 base, with 12 bases left in between.